This T cell receptor beta chain was captured in a study of shared clonotypes between healthy human individuals (TCRdb year 2020). Concerning the study at large: The cohort included three men and two women between 18 and 49 years of age. For each donor, CD4 naive and CD4 memory were each given three plates, CD8 naive was given two plates, and CD8 memory was given one plate. To estimate repertoire size and how much clonotype sharing occurs between individuals, the study deeply sequenced the blood TCR repertoires of five healthy adults. Libraries were prepared and TCR repertoires were sequenced by different laboratories using diverse techniques, in order to increase sequencing depth and limit assay-specific biases. Leukapheresis yielded between about 0.85 and 9.5 billion PBMCs per donor. Findings and caveats that apply to the study as a whole: Pairwise subsampling indicated that sequencing depth was expected to affect the degree of clonotype sharing among donors. Sampling was restricted to blood, and TCR repertoires in tissue are likely to differ from TCR repertoires in blood. Higher generation probabilities were observed for clonotypes shared by all four sorted-subset donors than for non-shared clonotypes. Even with the large sequencing depth, rarefaction of the sorted-subset datasets indicated that sequencing was incomplete. Because the study included a small number of donors, the genetic and exposure-history diversity represented was limited. Naive subsets generally had larger estimated clonotype richness than memory subsets. About 5% of naive CD4, 3.5% of naive CD8, roughly 2.4% of memory CD4, and less than 0.45% of memory CD8 clonotypes were shared across a few donors.

This clone was observed once. Its antigen remains undetermined. It has no much larger one-base neighbor in the sample; base qualities were not kept. In the germline V gene, CDR1 corresponds to SGHAT and CDR2 to FQNNGV. The CDR3 has 15 amino acids, counting the end cysteine and phenylalanine. The sequence is cut down to CDR3 DNA, 45 bases in frame from base 1. V is reduced by 3 bases and J by 2 bases, leaving a spacing of 10 bases between them. CD8 naive samples consisted of CD45RO-negative cells that were positively selected for CCR7, yielding a CD45RA+CCR7+ population without TemRA cells. The donors were healthy, HIV-negative adults with no recently reported acute infections or vaccinations. Every donor was a Caucasian adult living in Nashville, Tennessee, USA. Blood was obtained by leukapheresis, after which PBMCs were separated by Ficoll-Histopaque density gradient centrifugation and cryopreserved in liquid nitrogen vapor phase. Analytical flow cytometry was used to check the purity and quantity of each magnetically sorted T cell population. Genomic DNA was isolated from every sorted fraction and measured by UV absorbance on a Nanodrop 2000c.

TCR CDR3 regions were amplified from genomic DNA by multiplex PCR using the deep immunoSEQ assay. Extracted genomic DNA from each cell subset was spread evenly across all wells of several immunoSEQ 96-well plates, with each plate serving as a replicate. For sorted subsets, approximately 190 ng genomic DNA, equal to 25,000 to 35,000 T cell genomes, was loaded into each replicate PCR. The purified libraries were quantified using a Qubit 3.0 fluorometer, sized with a Bioanalyzer 2100, and then quantified again using the KAPA Library Quantification kit. Each immunoSEQ 96-well plate was sequenced on its own single-read 150-cycle Illumina NextSeq 550 flow cell. The original pipeline was this. Because the immunoSEQ output included only junctional sequences and no quality scores, the filtering could not be the same as the filtering used for full-length reads. To assign V/J genes and CDR3, sequences were annotated using PyIR, a Python wrapper for IgBLAST v1.9, with IMGT germline references. Reads with weak V/J assignments (E-value above 1e-6), missing CDR3, stop codons, out-of-frame junctions, or ambiguous translated residues were removed. V3J clonotypes were defined as sequences sharing an identical inferred V gene, J gene, and CDR3 amino acid sequence. The percentage overlap between two repertoires was calculated by dividing the number of shared unique clonotypes by the size of the smaller repertoire. RTK rarefaction, the Chao1 estimator, and Recon v2.1 estimates of unobserved clonotypes were used to assess repertoire richness. For all TCRbeta clonotypes obtained by the gDNA method from several donors, generation probabilities were computed with OLGA. Held by TCRdb, this immuneACCESS table contains in-frame sequences only and omits some clones. Under half of the omission traces to an unresolved V gene where checked; the cause of the rest is unknown. V, J and clone size derive from that table, while D and trimming were established from the DNA sequence. The sample includes over 750,000 clones, with just over 95% observed a single time. The ten largest clones represent approximately 0.2% of the sample.

The clonotype originates from a young man in good health. Recombination linked TRBV11-2 to TRBJ2-2; there is no confident call for the D gene. The sample was naive CD8+ T cells sorted from blood. This specimen's cell subset or site label, interpreted: CD45RA+CCR7+. For the CDR3, the sequence is CASSFDPFNTGELFF. The sequence in DNA is TGTGCCAGCAGCTTTGACCCCTTTAACACCGGGGAGCTGTTTTTT.